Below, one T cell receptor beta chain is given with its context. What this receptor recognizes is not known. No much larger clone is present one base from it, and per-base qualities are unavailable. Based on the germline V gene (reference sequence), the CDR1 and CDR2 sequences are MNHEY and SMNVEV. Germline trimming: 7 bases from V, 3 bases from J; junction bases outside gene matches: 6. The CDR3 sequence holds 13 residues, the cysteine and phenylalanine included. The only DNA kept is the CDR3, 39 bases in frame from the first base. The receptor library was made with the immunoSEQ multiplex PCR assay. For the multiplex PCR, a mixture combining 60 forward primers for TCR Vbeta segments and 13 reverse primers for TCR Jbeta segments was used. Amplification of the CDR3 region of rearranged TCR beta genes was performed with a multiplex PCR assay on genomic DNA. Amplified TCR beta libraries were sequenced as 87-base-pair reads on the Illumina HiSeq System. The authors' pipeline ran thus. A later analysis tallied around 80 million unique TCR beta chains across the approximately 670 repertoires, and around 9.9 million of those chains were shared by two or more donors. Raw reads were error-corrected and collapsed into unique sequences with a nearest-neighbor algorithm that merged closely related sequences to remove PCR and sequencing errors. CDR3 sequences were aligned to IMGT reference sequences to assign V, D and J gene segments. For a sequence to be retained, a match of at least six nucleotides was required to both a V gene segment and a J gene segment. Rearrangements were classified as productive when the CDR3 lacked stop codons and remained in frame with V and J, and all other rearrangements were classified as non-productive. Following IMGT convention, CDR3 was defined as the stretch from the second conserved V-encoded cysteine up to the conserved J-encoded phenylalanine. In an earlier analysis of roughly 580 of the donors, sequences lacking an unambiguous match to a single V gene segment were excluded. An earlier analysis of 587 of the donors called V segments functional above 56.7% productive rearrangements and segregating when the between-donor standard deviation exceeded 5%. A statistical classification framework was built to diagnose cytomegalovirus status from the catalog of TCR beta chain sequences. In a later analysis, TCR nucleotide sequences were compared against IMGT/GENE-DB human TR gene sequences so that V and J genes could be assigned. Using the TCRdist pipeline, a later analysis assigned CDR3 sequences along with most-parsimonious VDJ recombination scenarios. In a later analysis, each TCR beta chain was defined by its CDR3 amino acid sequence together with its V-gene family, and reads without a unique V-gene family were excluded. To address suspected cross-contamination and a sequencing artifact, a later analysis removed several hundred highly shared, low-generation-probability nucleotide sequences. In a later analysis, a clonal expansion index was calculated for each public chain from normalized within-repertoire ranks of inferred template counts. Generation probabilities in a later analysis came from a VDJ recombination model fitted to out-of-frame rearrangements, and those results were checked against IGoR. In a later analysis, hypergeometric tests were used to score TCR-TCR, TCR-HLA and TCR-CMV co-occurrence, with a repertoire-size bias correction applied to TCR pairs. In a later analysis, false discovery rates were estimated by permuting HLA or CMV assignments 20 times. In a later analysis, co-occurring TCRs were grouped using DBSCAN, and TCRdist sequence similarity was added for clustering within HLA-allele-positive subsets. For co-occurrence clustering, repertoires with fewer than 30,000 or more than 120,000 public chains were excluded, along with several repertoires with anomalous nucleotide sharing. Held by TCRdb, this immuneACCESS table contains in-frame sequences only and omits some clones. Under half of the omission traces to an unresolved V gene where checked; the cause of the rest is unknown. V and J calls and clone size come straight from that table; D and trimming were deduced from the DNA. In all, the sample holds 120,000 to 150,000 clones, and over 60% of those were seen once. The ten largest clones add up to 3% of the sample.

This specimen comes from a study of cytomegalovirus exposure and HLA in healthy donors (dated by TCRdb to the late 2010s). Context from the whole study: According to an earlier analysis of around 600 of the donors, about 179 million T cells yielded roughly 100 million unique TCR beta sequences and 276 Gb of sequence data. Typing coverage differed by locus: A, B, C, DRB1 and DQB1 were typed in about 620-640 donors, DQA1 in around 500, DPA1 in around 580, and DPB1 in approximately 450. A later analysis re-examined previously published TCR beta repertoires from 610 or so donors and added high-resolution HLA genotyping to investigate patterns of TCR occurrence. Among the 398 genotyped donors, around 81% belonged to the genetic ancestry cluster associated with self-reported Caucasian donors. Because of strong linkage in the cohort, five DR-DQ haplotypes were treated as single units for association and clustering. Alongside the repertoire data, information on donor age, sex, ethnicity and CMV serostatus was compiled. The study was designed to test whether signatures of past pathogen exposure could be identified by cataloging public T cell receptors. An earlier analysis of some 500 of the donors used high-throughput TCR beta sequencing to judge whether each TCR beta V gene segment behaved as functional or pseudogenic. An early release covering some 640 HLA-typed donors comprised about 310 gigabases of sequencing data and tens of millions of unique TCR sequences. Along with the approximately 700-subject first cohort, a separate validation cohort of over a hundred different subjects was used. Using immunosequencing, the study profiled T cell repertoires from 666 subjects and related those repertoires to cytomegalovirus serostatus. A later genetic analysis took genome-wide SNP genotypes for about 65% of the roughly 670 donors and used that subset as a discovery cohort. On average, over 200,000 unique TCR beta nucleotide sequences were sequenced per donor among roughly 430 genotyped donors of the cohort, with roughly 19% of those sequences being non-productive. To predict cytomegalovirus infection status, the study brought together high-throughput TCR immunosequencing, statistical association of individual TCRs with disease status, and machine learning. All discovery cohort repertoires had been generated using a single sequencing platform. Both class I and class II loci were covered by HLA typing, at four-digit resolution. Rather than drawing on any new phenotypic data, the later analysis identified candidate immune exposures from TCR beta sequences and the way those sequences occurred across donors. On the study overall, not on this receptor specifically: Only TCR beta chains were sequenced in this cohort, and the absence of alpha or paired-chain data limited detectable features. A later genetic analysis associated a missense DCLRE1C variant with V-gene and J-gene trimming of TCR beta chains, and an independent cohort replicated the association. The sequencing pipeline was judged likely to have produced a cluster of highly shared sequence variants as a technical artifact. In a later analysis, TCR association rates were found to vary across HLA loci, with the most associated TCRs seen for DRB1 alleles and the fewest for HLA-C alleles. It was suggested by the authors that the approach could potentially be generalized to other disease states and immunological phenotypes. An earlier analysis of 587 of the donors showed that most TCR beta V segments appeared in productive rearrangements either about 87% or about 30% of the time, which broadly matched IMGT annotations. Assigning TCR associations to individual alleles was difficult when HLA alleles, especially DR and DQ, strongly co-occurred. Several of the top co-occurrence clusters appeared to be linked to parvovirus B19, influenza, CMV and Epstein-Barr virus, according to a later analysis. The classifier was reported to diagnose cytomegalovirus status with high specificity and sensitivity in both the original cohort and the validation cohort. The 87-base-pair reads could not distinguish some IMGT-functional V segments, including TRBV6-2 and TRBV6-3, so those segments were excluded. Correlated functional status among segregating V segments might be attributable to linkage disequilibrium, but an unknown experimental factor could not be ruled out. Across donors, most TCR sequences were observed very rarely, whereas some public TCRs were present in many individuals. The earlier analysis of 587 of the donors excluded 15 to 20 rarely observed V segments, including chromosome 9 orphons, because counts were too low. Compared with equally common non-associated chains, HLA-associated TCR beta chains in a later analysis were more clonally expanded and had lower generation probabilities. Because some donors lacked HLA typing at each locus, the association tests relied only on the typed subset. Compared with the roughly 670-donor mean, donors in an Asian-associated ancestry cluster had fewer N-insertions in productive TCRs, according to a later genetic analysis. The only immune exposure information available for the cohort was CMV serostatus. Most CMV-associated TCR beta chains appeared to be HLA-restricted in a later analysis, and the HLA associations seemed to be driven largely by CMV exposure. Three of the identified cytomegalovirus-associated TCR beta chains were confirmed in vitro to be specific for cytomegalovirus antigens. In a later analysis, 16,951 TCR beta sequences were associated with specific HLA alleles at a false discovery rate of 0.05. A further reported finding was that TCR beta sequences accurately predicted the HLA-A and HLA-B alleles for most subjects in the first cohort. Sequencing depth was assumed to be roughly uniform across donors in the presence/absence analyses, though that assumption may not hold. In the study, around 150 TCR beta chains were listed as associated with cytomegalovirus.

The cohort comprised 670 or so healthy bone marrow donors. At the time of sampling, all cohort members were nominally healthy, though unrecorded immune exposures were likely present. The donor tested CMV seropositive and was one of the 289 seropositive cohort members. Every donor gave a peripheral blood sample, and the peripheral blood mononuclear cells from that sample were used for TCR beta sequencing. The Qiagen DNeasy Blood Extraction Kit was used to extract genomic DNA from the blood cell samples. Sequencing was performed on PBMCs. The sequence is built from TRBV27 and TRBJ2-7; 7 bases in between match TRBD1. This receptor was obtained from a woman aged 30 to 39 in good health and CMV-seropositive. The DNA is TGTGCCAGCATTGGGACAGCAGACTACGAGCAGTACTTC. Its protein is CASIGTADYEQYF.